Each of the 26 T cell receptor beta chains below was sequenced from the same sample in a study of CD8+CD57+ T cells in acquired aplastic anemia. Profiling of TCR beta VDJ combinations and CDR3 sequences used genomic DNA as template. TCRdb itself ran the reads through MiXCR, one entry per CDR3 protein. Among more than 100,000 distinct CDR3 sequences, around two fifths were seen once, and the ten largest hold less than 8.5%. What was sequenced was sorted CD4+, CD8+, or CD8+CD57+ T cells (not recorded which) from PBMCs. These receptors came from a human donor in good health, serving as a control.

This clonotype occurred many times. The V gene is TRBV9, the J gene TRBJ1-6; D perhaps matches TRBD1 (5 bases). Germline CDR1 is SGDLS and CDR2 is YYNGEE. The CDR3 extends over 14 amino acids. V dropped 4 bases and J dropped 10 bases, with 15 bases sitting between them. The CDR3 spells CASSITGSSSPLHF. In nucleotides, the CDR3 is TGTGCCAGCAGCATCACAGGATCCAGCTCACCCCTCCACTTT.

The V and J genes are TRBV19 and TRBJ1-2; the D is unclear. V lost 5 bases, J lost 0 bases, and 16 bases lay in between. From germline, CDR1 is LNHDA and CDR2 SQIVND (reference sequence). The CDR3 runs 16 residues. The CDR3 region has the DNA TGTGCCAGTAGTTTATTGGGCGAGGACCCTAACTATGGCTACACCTTC. This codes for CASSLLGEDPNYGYTF. The variable domain in full, completed from reference TRBV19 and TRBJ1-2, reads DGGITQSPKYLFRKEGQNVTLSCEQNLNHDAMYWYRQDPGQGLRLIYYSQIVNDFQKGDIAEGYSVSREKKESFPLTVTSAQKNPTAFYLCASSLLGEDPNYGYTFGSGTRLTVV.

This clonotype appeared a few times. The chain has TRBV15 and TRBJ1-2; D is unclear. Germline CDR1 LNHNV, CDR2 YYDKDF (reference sequence). V dropped 3 bases and J dropped 4 bases, with 6 bases sitting between them. The CDR3 sequence is 12 residues long. The CDR3, as DNA: TGTGCCACCAGCAGCGAGACCTATGGCTACACCTTC. It encodes CATSSETYGYTF.

The chain recombines TRBV12-3 or TRBV12-4 with TRBJ2-7; 7 bases map to TRBD2. V shed 5 bases and J 0 bases; nucleotides not matched to a gene: 4. CDR3 length: 14 residues. Here the CDR3 DNA reads TGTGCCAGCAGTCTCCGGACTAGCTCCTACGAGCAGTACTTC. This encodes CASSLRTSSYEQYF.

Concerning this clonotype: This may be a read error: a much more frequent sequence differs by one nucleotide. The chain carries TRBV6-1 and TRBJ1-6, with unresolved D. The CDR3 runs 13 residues. The ends were cut back, 8 bases at V and 8 bases at J, with 13 bases in the middle. Germline V lookup: CDR1 MNHNS, CDR2 SASEGT. CDR3: CASSAGWDSPLHF. The CDR3 coding sequence is TGTGCCAGCTCGGCGGGTTGGGATTCACCCCTCCACTTT.

The CDR3 loop is CASSLSPYGDYGYTF. The CDR3 nucleotides read TGTGCCAGCAGCTTAAGTCCTTACGGGGACTATGGCTACACCTTC. The chain carries TRBV25-1 and TRBJ1-2; D gene ambiguous. The germline CDR1 and CDR2 sequences are MGHDK and SYGVNS. This CDR3 region has 15 residues. V was shortened by 6 bases and J by 3 bases, with 17 bases between the two germline ends.

The CDR3: CASSESNYGYTF. CDR3 sequence (DNA): TGTGCCAGCAGTGAATCCAACTATGGCTACACCTTC. The V gene is TRBV25-1, the J gene TRBJ1-2; D is ambiguous. Trimming took 1 base from V and 2 from J, leaving 2 bases between them. The CDR3 loop spans 12 amino acids. Germline loops: CDR1 MGHDK, CDR2 SYGVNS.

The CDR3 loop is CATSGRGGYTF. In nucleotides, the CDR3 is TGTGCCACCAGTGGAAGGGGTGGCTACACCTTC. The chain links TRBV24-1 to TRBJ1-2, with a weak D call TRBD1 (5 bases). The CDR3 totals 11 residues. Germline-derived CDR1 and CDR2 are KGHDR and SFDVKD. V shed 5 bases and J shed 7 bases, with 7 bases lying between them.

This clonotype occurred many times. The chain recombines TRBV5-1 with TRBJ2-1; 11 positions match TRBD1. CDR1 is SGHRS, CDR2 YFSETQ, per germline. The CDR3 spans 18 residues. J was trimmed by 7 bases and V by 4 bases; bases with no gene match: 16. For the CDR3, the DNA is TGCGCCAGCAGCCGCCTCCCCATCGGACAGGGGGCTAGGAATGAGCAGTTCTTC. It yields the protein CASSRLPIGQGARNEQFF.

Ten or more counts support this clonotype. The J gene is TRBJ2-1, the V gene TRBV5-1; a weak D match, TRBD1 (6 bases). The length of the CDR3 is 15 residues. Trimming took off 4 bases at V and 3 bases at J, with 14 bases between the two ends. Germline V CDR1 and CDR2: SGHRS, YFSETQ. The CDR3, as DNA: TGCGCCAGCAGCACCACAGGGCTACACTACAATGAGCAGTTCTTC. Its protein is CASSTTGLHYNEQFF.

In this sample, this clonotype turned up many times. This chain joins TRBV6-5 and TRBJ2-3, with TRBD2 matching over 9 bases. Germline V lookup: CDR1 MNHEY, CDR2 SVGAGI. V was clipped by 2 bases and J by 4 bases; unmatched bases: 4. The CDR3 contains 15 residues. Here the CDR3 reads CASSYAGGPPDTQYF. CDR3 coding DNA: TGTGCCAGCAGTTACGCGGGGGGGCCTCCAGATACGCAGTATTTT.

The V call is TRBV2, the J call TRBJ2-5; D gene unclear. The length of the CDR3 is 13 residues. In germline, CDR1 is SNHLY, CDR2 FYNNEI. Trimming shortened V by 7 bases and J by 1 base, and 10 bases separated the two germline ends. CDR3 coding DNA: TGTGCCAGCAAATTCCGAGCCCAAGAGACCCAGTACTTC. Encoded protein: CASKFRAQETQYF.

This clonotype was observed at least ten times. The chain uses TRBV20-1 and TRBJ2-7; D unresolved. Germline CDR1 reads DFQATT; CDR2 reads SNEGSKA (reference sequence). CDR3 length equals 11 residues. Trimming took off 3 bases at V and 0 bases at J, with 3 bases between the two ends. CDR3: CSARSSYEQYF. The CDR3 region has the DNA TGCAGTGCTAGGAGCTCCTACGAGCAGTACTTC.

As concerns this clonotype: The junction departs from germline at one end; a sequencing error may be responsible. V and J are TRBV29-1 and TRBJ1-3, with D possibly TRBD1 on 5 matching bases. CDR1 is SQVTM and CDR2 is ANQGSEA in the germline V gene. The CDR3 sequence is 13 residues long. The CDR3 loop is CSVHSGSGDTIYF. The DNA of the CDR3 is TGCAGCGTGCACTCAGGGTCTGGAGACACCATATATTTT.

This clonotype was picked up many times. J is TRBJ2-3 and V is TRBV5-1; 11 nucleotides align to TRBD1. Germline loops: CDR1 SGHRS, CDR2 YFSETQ. V lost 4 bases to trimming and J lost 1 base; unmatched junction nucleotides: 2. The CDR3 runs 15 residues. The CDR3 region is CASSGGQGGTDTQYF. For the CDR3, the DNA is TGCGCCAGCAGCGGGGGACAGGGGGGCACAGATACGCAGTATTTT.

The table lists this clonotype with many counts. V gene TRBV2 combines with J gene TRBJ1-5; weak D call: TRBD1 (5 bases). The CDR3 has 14 amino acids. The V end was cut by 6 bases, the J end by 3 bases, with 12 bases between. Per germline, CDR1 SNHLY and CDR2 FYNNEI. The CDR3 here is CASRQTVNNQPQHF. DNA for the CDR3: TGTGCCAGCAGGCAGACAGTTAACAATCAGCCCCAGCATTTT.

This clonotype showed up many times. The chain recombines TRBV20-1 with TRBJ1-1; 9 bases align to TRBD1. J was trimmed by 4 bases and V by 4 bases; bases with no gene match: 7. Germline V lookup: CDR1 DFQATT, CDR2 SNEGSKA (reference sequence). The CDR3 spans 14 residues. CDR3 DNA: TGCAGTGCTACCTCCCGGGACAGGGTCACTGAAGCTTTCTTT. The encoded protein is CSATSRDRVTEAFF.

This rearrangement joins TRBV24-1 to TRBJ2-7; 8 bases align to TRBD1. This CDR3 is built from 12 residues. The germline V gene encodes CDR1 KGHDR and CDR2 SFDVKD. The junction had 9 bases not matched to a gene; V was cut back by 12 bases and J by 6 bases. CDR3: CALGQGNAEQYF. The CDR3 DNA is TGTGCCTTAGGACAGGGAAACGCCGAGCAGTACTTC.

Ten or more counts support this clonotype. DNA for the CDR3: TGTGCCAGCTCCGGGGTAAACTACGAGCAGTACTTC. Its protein is CASSGVNYEQYF. The chain recombines TRBV10-3 with TRBJ2-7, with a weak D call TRBD2 (5 bases). This CDR3 is 12 amino acids long. With 10 bases removed from V and 3 bases from J, the gap between germline ends came to 13 bases. The germline V gene encodes CDR1 ENHRY and CDR2 SYGVKD.

This clonotype was recorded only once. It may be a read error: a sequence one base away is much more abundant. The rearrangement links TRBV25-1 to TRBJ1-1, with no clear D. This CDR3 contains 16 residues. V dropped 5 bases and J dropped 3 bases, with 19 bases sitting between them. Germline V gene sequence: CDR1 MGHDK, CDR2 SYGVNS. CDR3 loop: CASSTSGGDVDTEAFF. CDR3 DNA: TGTGCCAGCAGTACCTCAGGCGGCGACGTAGACACTGAAGCTTTCTTT.

This clonotype was recorded at least ten times. The chain joins TRBV19 to TRBJ2-5, with TRBD2 matching over 7 bases. V trimming: 3 bases; J trimming: 5 bases; junction bases outside the gene matches: 9. The CDR3 consists of 15 residues. Germline V gene lookup returns CDR1 LNHDA and CDR2 SQIVND (reference sequence). For the CDR3, the DNA is TGTGCCAGTAGTATCCTTGGGGAGGGCTTGGAGACCCAGTACTTC. Amino acids: CASSILGEGLETQYF.

This clonotype was counted ten times or more. This chain connects TRBV2 to TRBJ1-5; a weak D match, TRBD1 (6 bases). The V end lost 7 bases, the J end lost 3 bases, and 19 bases lay between the germline ends. In germline, CDR1 is SNHLY, CDR2 FYNNEI. The CDR3 covers 16 residues. The CDR3 protein is CASTDGSGAYNQPQHF. The DNA of the CDR3 is TGTGCCAGCACCGACGGGTCAGGGGCCTACAATCAGCCCCAGCATTTT.

This clonotype was counted a few times. V usage is TRBV15 and J usage is TRBJ2-7; maybe TRBD1 (5 bases). There are 13 residues in the CDR3. Trimming took off 5 bases at V and 7 bases at J, with 15 bases between the two ends. Looked up from germline, CDR1 is LNHNV and CDR2 is YYDKDF (reference sequence). The chain's CDR3 is CATSAWAGREQYF. In DNA, the CDR3 is TGTGCCACCAGCGCTTGGGCAGGGCGGGAGCAGTACTTC.

This clonotype came up many times. This chain connects TRBV10-3 to TRBJ1-2; a weak D match, TRBD1 (6 bases). Trimming took 0 bases from V and 6 from J, leaving 14 bases between them. CDR3 length: 15 residues. CDR1 and CDR2 (germline): ENHRY, SYGVKD. As DNA, the CDR3 is TGTGCCATCAGTGAGTCGACAGGCTCCGGCGATGGCTACACCTTC. It yields the protein CAISESTGSGDGYTF.

This clonotype has at least ten counts. The chain joins TRBV27 to TRBJ1-6, with 7 positions matching TRBD1. The germline CDR1 and CDR2 sequences are MNHEY and SMNVEV (reference sequence). This CDR3 has 14 residues. The J segment lost 13 bases and the V segment lost 6 bases, leaving 12 bases of the junction unmatched. The CDR3 region has the DNA TGTGCCAGCAGACCGGGACAGACTTTTGCCCCCCTCCACTTT. Translated, it gives CASRPGQTFAPLHF.

This clonotype came up many times. The chain recombines TRBV20-1 with TRBJ2-1; 12 bases map to TRBD2. Germline V lookup: CDR1 DFQATT, CDR2 SNEGSKA (reference sequence). J lost 6 bases, V lost 2 bases, and 8 bases had no gene match. The CDR3 runs to 16 residues. CDR3 region: CSARSKLAGGLNEQFF. CDR3 nucleotide sequence: TGCAGTGCTAGAAGCAAACTAGCGGGGGGCCTCAATGAGCAGTTCTTC.